The 22 T cell receptor beta chains reported below all come from one sample, sequenced in a study of chemoradiotherapy in HPV16-positive cancers. Sequenced by immunoSEQ multiplex PCR; TCRdb stores in-frame clones only, minus some. The profile shows about 22,000 clones, roughly 92% of them singletons. This sample comprised blood, obtained from a patient who underwent chemoradiotherapy. The receptors here all came from a human donor with HPV-associated anogenital cancer.

The genes are TRBV4-2 and TRBJ1-1, with D possibly being TRBD1 (6 bases). The V end lost 1 base, the J end lost 3 bases, and 15 bases lay between the germline ends. The CDR3 spans 16 residues. CDR1 is LGHNA, CDR2 YNFKEQ, per germline. The CDR3 here is CASSQAGALRDTEAFF. In DNA, the CDR3 is TGTGCCAGCAGCCAAGCAGGGGCCCTTCGGGACACTGAAGCTTTCTTT.

The V and J genes are TRBV5-1 and TRBJ2-5; D gene ambiguous. CDR1 and CDR2 from the germline V gene are SGHRS and YFSETQ. The CDR3 length is 13 residues. Trimming removed 0 bases at V and 7 bases at J, with 10 bases between. The CDR3 sequence is CASSLDGVGTQYF. The CDR3 nucleotides are TGCGCCAGCAGCTTGGATGGGGTAGGGACCCAGTACTTC.

This clone was counted a single time. The V gene is TRBV4-3, the J gene TRBJ2-6, with D unclear. CDR3 length equals 16 residues. CDR1 and CDR2 (germline): LGHNA, YSLEER. V was cut by 0 bases and J by 0 bases, with 6 bases left in between. This CDR3 reads CASSQDTGSGANVLTF. The CDR3 DNA reads TGCGCCAGCAGCCAAGATACGGGCTCTGGGGCCAACGTCCTGACTTTC.

For the CDR3, the DNA is TGTGCCAGCAGTGAGCCGACAGGGCGCCACGAGCAGTACTTC. Its translation: CASSEPTGRHEQYF. The rearrangement uses TRBV25-1 and TRBJ2-7; 7 bases are shared with TRBD1. Trimming at V came to 3 bases and at J to 5 bases, leaving 7 bases not matched to a gene. Germline-derived CDR1 and CDR2 are MGHDK and SYGVNS. This CDR3 has 14 amino acids.

The chain combines TRBV11-2 with TRBJ1-2; 8 nucleotides line up with TRBD1. The CDR3 is 15 residues long. The V gene's germline CDR1 is SGHAT and CDR2 FQNNGV. The V and J ends lost 1 base and 7 bases, in that order; junction bases with no gene match: 8. CDR3 sequence: CASSLADRVQGGYTF. Here the CDR3 DNA reads TGTGCCAGCAGCTTAGCGGACAGGGTTCAGGGTGGCTACACCTTC.

This clone was seen a single time. The chain links TRBV6-5 to TRBJ2-3; D may match TRBD1 or TRBD2 (5 bases each). This CDR3 has 14 residues. With 6 bases removed from V and 4 bases from J, the gap between germline ends came to 14 bases. Germline V CDR1 and CDR2: MNHEY, SVGAGI. CDR3 in amino acids: CASRPAWGSDTQYF. CDR3 DNA: TGTGCCAGCAGACCGGCTTGGGGGTCAGATACGCAGTATTTT.

The CDR3 here is CASSTGQGLYTEAFF. CDR3 nucleotide sequence: TGTGCCAGCAGCACCGGACAGGGGCTGTATACTGAAGCTTTCTTT. The chain combines TRBV7-9 with TRBJ1-1; 9 nucleotides line up with TRBD1. This CDR3 is 15 amino acids long. Germline V CDR1 and CDR2: SEHNR, FQNEAQ (reference sequence). V shed 5 bases, J shed 5 bases, and the junction held 9 bases outside the gene matches.

In this sample, this clone turned up a few times. V gene TRBV6-4 combines with J gene TRBJ2-1; 7 nucleotides align to TRBD2. The V gene's germline CDR1 is MRHNA and CDR2 SNTAGT. V dropped 2 bases and J dropped 7; count of bases not matched to a gene: 11. CDR3 size: 16 residues. In DNA, the CDR3 is TGTGCCAGCAGTGACGAGGGCACGGCGGGAGTAAATGAGCAGTTCTTC. Its translation: CASSDEGTAGVNEQFF.

The chain joins TRBV9 to TRBJ2-5; D is perhaps TRBD2 (6 bases). The CDR3 totals 16 residues. From germline, CDR1 is SGDLS and CDR2 YYNGEE. V dropped 0 bases and J dropped 5 bases, with 17 bases sitting between them. CDR3 amino acids: CASSVVGGGPRETQYF. The CDR3 nucleotides are TGTGCCAGCAGCGTAGTGGGGGGAGGCCCCCGGGAGACCCAGTACTTC.

The chain joins TRBV28 to TRBJ1-4; TRBD1 is a possible D gene (5 bases). The CDR3 totals 15 residues. Germline V CDR1 and CDR2: MDHEN, SYDVKM. With 4 bases removed from V and 8 bases from J, the gap between germline ends came to 17 bases. The CDR3 DNA reads TGTGCCAGCAGTTGGCCAGGGACGAAGGGAGAAAAACTGTTTTTT. This codes for CASSWPGTKGEKLFF. The full variable domain, in which reference TRBV28 and TRBJ1-4 provide the parts outside the CDR3, is DVKVTQSSRYLVKRTGEKVFLECVQDMDHENMFWYRQDPGLGLRLIYFSYDVKMKEKGDIPEGYSVSREKKERFSLILESASTNQTSMYLCASSWPGTKGEKLFFGSGTQLSVL.

On this clone: The same CDR3 can be traced to other DNA sequences in this sample. This chain's CDR3 is CASSGQGAYEQYF. The CDR3 region has the DNA TGTGCCAGCAGCGGACAGGGGGCCTACGAGCAGTACTTC. This chain connects TRBV9 to TRBJ2-7, with 9 bases fitting TRBD1. This CDR3 spans 13 amino acids. Per the germline V gene, CDR1 is SGDLS and CDR2 is YYNGEE. The junction had 0 bases not matched to a gene; V was cut back by 3 bases and J by 2 bases.

By its share, this clone is medium-sized. CDR3 nucleotide sequence: TGTGCCAGCAGTCCCACAGGGGGCACAGATACGCAGTATTTT. Translated, it gives CASSPTGGTDTQYF. J is TRBJ2-3 and V is TRBV28; 7 nucleotides align to TRBD1. V dropped 5 bases and J dropped 1; count of bases not matched to a gene: 3. The CDR3 loop spans 14 amino acids. The germline V gene encodes CDR1 MDHEN and CDR2 SYDVKM.

The chain uses TRBV7-2 and TRBJ1-1; D uncertain. V was cut by 5 bases and J by 2 bases, with 9 bases left in between. Germline V gives CDR1 SGHTA, CDR2 FQGNSA. The CDR3 sequence is 13 residues long. CDR3 sequence: CASSRPGNTEAFF. Here the CDR3 DNA reads TGTGCCAGCAGCCGTCCGGGTAACACTGAAGCTTTCTTT. Drawing the rest from reference TRBV7-2 and TRBJ1-1, the complete variable domain is GAGVSQSPSNKVTEKGKDVELRCDPISGHTALYWYRQSLGQGLEFLIYFQGNSAPDKSGLPSDRFSAERTGGSVSTLTIQRTQQEDSAVYLCASSRPGNTEAFFGQGTRLTVV.

V and J are TRBV7-9 and TRBJ2-2; D not resolved. The CDR3 has 14 residues. CDR1 and CDR2 from the germline V gene are SEHNR and FQNEAQ (reference sequence). The germline V and J ends were trimmed by 9 bases and 0 bases, with 11 bases remaining between them. The CDR3 DNA reads TGTGCCAGATCCCGGTCGTCGAACACCGGGGAGCTGTTTTTT. Translated, it gives CARSRSSNTGELFF.

This clone was seen more than once but under ten times. The rearrangement joins TRBV15 to TRBJ2-7; D call uncertain. CDR3 size: 14 residues. The V and J ends lost 1 base and 2 bases respectively, with 9 bases between them. Germline values: CDR1 LNHNV, CDR2 YYDKDF (reference sequence). This CDR3 is CATSRAGTTYEQYF. DNA for the CDR3: TGTGCCACCAGCAGAGCGGGCACTACCTACGAGCAGTACTTC.

CDR3 amino acids: CASSTSTGTLYGYTF. In nucleotides, the CDR3 is TGTGCCAGTAGTACGTCGACAGGGACCCTCTATGGCTACACCTTC. The V and J genes are TRBV19 and TRBJ1-2; 7 bases fit TRBD1. This CDR3 region has 15 residues. V shed 4 bases and J 4 bases; nucleotides not matched to a gene: 9. Germline CDR1 is LNHDA and CDR2 is SQIVND (reference sequence).

The CDR3 nucleotides read TGTGCCAGCAGCTCCCAGGCTCGCGGTGGGGGGGCCAACGTCCTGACTTTC. Its translation is CASSSQARGGGANVLTF. This chain uses TRBV13 with TRBJ2-6; D is uncertain. V shed 4 bases and J shed 4 bases, with 17 bases lying between them. From germline, CDR1 is PRHDT and CDR2 FYEKMQ (reference sequence). The CDR3 contains 17 residues.

The V and J genes are TRBV6-5 and TRBJ1-2, with 7 bases that match TRBD1. Per the germline V gene, CDR1 is MNHEY and CDR2 is SVGAGI. V lost 1 base to trimming and J lost 6 bases; unmatched junction nucleotides: 2. This CDR3 contains 13 residues. The DNA of the CDR3 is TGTGCCAGCAGTTACTGGGACAGAGATGGCTACACCTTC. Encoded protein: CASSYWDRDGYTF.

The chain links TRBV7-9 to TRBJ1-4; D unresolved. This CDR3 has 17 amino acids. The germline CDR1 and CDR2 sequences are SEHNR and FQNEAQ (reference sequence). V dropped 3 bases and J dropped 0 bases, with 14 bases sitting between them. The CDR3 bases are TGTGCCAGCAGCTTGGTCGTGGGAGTTGCAACTAATGAAAAACTGTTTTTT. Its protein product is CASSLVVGVATNEKLFF.

The chain combines TRBV6-5 with TRBJ2-2; TRBD1 might be the D (6 bases). Germline assignment: CDR1 MNHEY and CDR2 SVGAGI. The CDR3 runs to 13 residues. V dropped 6 bases and J dropped 4 bases, with 9 bases sitting between them. Here the CDR3 reads CASRGQGTGELFF. CDR3 DNA: TGTGCCAGCAGGGGACAAGGCACCGGGGAGCTGTTTTTT.

The chain employs TRBV6-5 and TRBJ1-1; D is possibly TRBD1 (5 bases). From germline, CDR1 is MNHEY and CDR2 SVGAGI. The CDR3 runs to 16 residues. V was cut by 2 bases and J by 0 bases, with 13 bases left in between. The CDR3 DNA is TGTGCCAGCAGTTACCAGCAGGGAAGAATGAACACTGAAGCTTTCTTT. Translation: CASSYQQGRMNTEAFF.

V is TRBV6-5 and J is TRBJ2-7; 12 nucleotides align to TRBD2. The germline V gene has CDR1 MNHEY and CDR2 SVGAGI. Losses at the gene ends were 7 bases for V and 4 bases for J; bases not matched to a gene: 5. The CDR3 loop spans 14 amino acids. CDR3 DNA: TGTGCCAGCACTTCGACTAGCGGGGGTTACGAGCAGTACTTC. Its translation is CASTSTSGGYEQYF.